This record looks at one TCR beta chain sequence and its context. What it binds is not known. After removal of 8 bases from V and 7 bases from J, the junction contained 16 bases not matched to a gene. This CDR3 has 14 residues. Looked up from germline, CDR1 is DFQATT and CDR2 is SNEGSKA (reference sequence). Unique molecular identifiers were built into the TCR beta cDNA libraries. Input populations of about 0.9 to 10 million T cells gave rise to hundreds of thousands of cDNA molecules. TCRdb called the PCR reads again in MiXCR, with one record for every CDR3 protein. This table has 700,000 to 900,000 distinct CDR3 sequences, about 45% appearing once. This entry is derived from a study of post-analysis software for immune sequencing data. Study details: The cohort encompassed relapsing-remitting, secondary progressive and progressive-relapsing multiple sclerosis disease courses. The study, taken as a whole, reports: About five TRBV segments (TRBV5-6, TRBV5-1 and TRBV20-1 among them) occurred more frequently in patients than in controls. Diversity measured as normalized Chao1 was significantly lower in multiple sclerosis patients than in controls. Samples from one preparation batch, clustered by F measure, grouped strongly together.

The TCR comes from a girl under 18 with multiple sclerosis. The sequencing sample was made of blood. The genes are TRBV20-1 and TRBJ2-7; 8 bases are shared with TRBD2. The CDR3 spells CSPRGAGEYKEQYF. For the CDR3, the DNA is TGCAGTCCTCGGGGAGCGGGAGAGTATAAGGAGCAGTACTTC.